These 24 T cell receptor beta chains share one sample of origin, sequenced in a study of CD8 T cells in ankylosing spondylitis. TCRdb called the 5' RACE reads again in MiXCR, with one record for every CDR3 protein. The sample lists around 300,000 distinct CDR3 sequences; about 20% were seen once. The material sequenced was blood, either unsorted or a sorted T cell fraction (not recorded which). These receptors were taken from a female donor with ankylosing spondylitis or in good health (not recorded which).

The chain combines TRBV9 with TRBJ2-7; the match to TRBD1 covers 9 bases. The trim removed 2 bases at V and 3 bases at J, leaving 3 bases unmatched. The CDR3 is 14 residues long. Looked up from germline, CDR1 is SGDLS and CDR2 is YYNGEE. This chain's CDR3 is CASSVGTGYYEQYF. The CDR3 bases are TGTGCCAGCAGCGTCGGGACAGGGTACTACGAGCAGTACTTC.

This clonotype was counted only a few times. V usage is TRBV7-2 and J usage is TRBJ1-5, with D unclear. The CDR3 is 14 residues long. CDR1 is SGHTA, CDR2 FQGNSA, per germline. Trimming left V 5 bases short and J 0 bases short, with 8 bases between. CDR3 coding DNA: TGTGCCAGCAGCAAGAGGGTTAGCAATCAGCCCCAGCATTTT. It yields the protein CASSKRVSNQPQHF.

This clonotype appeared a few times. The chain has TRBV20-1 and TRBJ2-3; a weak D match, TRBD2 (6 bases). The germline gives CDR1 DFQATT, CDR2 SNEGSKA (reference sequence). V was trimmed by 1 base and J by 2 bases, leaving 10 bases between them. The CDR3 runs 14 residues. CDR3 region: CSARAGGNTDTQYF. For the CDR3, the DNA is TGCAGTGCTAGAGCGGGCGGGAACACAGATACGCAGTATTTT.

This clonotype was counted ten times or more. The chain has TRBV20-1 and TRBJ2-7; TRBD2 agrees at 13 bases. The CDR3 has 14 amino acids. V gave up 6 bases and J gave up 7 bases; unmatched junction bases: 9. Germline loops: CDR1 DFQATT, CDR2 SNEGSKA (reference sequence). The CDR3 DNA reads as TGCAGTGCCGACTTGGGACTAGCGGGAAGAGAGCAGTACTTC. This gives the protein CSADLGLAGREQYF.

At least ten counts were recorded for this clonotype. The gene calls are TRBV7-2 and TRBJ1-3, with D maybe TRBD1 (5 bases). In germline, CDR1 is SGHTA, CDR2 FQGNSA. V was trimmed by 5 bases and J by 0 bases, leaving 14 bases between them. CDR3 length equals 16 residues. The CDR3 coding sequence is TGTGCCAGCAGCCGGATGGGACGTGTCTCTGGAAACACCATATATTTT. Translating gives CASSRMGRVSGNTIYF.

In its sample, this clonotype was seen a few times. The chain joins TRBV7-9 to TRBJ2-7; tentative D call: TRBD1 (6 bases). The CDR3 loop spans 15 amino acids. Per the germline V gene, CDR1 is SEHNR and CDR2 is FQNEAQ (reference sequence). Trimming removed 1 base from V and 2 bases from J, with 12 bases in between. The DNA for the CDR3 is TGTGCCAGCAGCTTAGACAGGGAATCCCCCTACGAGCAGTACTTC. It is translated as CASSLDRESPYEQYF.

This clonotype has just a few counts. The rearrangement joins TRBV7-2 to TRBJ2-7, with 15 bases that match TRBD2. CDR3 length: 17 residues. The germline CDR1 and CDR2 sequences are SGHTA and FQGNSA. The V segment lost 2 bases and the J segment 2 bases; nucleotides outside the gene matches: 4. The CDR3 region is CASSLYRTSGRAYEQYF. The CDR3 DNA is TGTGCCAGCAGCTTATACCGGACTAGCGGGAGGGCCTACGAGCAGTACTTC.

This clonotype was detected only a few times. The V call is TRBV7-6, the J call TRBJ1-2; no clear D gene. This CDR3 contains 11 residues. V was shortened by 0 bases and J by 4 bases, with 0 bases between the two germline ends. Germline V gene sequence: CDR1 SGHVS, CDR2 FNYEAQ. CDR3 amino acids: CASSLAYGYTF. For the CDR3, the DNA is TGTGCCAGCAGCTTAGCCTATGGCTACACCTTC.

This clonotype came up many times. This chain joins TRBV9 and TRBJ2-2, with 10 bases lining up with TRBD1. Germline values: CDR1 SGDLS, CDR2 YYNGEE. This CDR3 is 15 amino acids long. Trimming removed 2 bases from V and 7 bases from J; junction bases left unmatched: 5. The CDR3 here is CASSVTGQGFGELFF. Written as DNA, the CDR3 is TGTGCCAGCAGCGTCACGGGACAGGGGTTCGGGGAGCTGTTTTTT.

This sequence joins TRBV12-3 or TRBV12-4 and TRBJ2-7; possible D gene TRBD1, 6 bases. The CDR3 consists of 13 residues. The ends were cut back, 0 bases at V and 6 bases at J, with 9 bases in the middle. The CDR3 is CASSLARGGEQYF. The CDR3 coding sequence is TGTGCCAGCAGTTTAGCGCGAGGGGGCGAGCAGTACTTC.

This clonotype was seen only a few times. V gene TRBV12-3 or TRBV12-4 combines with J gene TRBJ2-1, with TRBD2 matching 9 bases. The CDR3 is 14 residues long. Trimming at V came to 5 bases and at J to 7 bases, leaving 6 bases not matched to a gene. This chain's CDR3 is CASSLGTSINEQFF. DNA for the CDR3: TGTGCCAGCAGTCTCGGGACTAGCATAAATGAGCAGTTCTTC.

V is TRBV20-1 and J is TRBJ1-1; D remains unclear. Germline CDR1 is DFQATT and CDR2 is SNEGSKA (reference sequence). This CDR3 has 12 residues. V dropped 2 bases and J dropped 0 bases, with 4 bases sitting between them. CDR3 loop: CSARPVNTEAFF. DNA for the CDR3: TGCAGTGCTAGACCGGTGAACACTGAAGCTTTCTTT.

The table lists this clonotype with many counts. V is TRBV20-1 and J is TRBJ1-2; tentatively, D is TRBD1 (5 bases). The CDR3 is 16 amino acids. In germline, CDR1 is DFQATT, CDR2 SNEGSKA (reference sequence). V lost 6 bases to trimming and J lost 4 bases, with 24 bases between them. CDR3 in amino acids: CSAQGRQADKLYGYTF. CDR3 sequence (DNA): TGCAGTGCCCAGGGACGGCAGGCCGACAAACTCTATGGCTACACCTTC.

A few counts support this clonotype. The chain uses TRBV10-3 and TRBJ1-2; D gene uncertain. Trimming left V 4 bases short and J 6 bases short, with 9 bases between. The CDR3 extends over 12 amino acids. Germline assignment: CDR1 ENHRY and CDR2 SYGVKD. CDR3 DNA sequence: TGTGCCATCAGTGCCGTTCGAGATGGCTACACCTTC. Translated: CAISAVRDGYTF.

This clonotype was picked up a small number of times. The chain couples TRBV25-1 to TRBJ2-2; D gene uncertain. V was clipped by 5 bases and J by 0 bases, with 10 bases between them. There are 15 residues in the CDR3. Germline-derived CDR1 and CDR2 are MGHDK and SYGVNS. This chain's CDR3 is CASSRRSPNTGELFF. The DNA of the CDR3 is TGTGCCAGCAGTAGAAGGTCCCCGAACACCGGGGAGCTGTTTTTT.

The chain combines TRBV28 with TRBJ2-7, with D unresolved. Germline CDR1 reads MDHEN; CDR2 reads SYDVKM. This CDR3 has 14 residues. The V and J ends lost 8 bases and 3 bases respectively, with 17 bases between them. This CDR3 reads CASGVTLLGYEQYF. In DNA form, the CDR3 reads TGTGCCAGCGGCGTGACCCTGTTAGGCTACGAGCAGTACTTC.

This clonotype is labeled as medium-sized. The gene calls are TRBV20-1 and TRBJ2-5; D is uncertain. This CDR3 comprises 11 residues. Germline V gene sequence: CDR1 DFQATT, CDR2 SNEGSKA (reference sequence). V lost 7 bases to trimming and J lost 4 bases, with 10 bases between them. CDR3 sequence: CSVKTVETQYF. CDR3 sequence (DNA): TGCAGTGTTAAGACCGTAGAGACCCAGTACTTC.

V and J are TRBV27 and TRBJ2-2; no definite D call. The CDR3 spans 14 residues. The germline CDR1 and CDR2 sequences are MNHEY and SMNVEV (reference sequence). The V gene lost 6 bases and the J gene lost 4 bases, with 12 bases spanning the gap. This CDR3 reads CASRALSRTGELFF. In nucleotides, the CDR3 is TGTGCCAGCAGGGCTCTCTCGCGCACCGGGGAGCTGTTTTTT.

The CDR3 loop is CASSPPFGTGRRETQYF. CDR3 in DNA: TGTGCCAGCAGCCCCCCGTTTGGGACAGGGAGGCGAGAGACCCAGTACTTC. The genes are TRBV14 and TRBJ2-5, with 9 bases that match TRBD1. The V gene's germline CDR1 is SGHDN and CDR2 FVKESK. CDR3 length equals 17 residues. After removal of 4 bases from V and 4 bases from J, the junction contained 13 bases not matched to a gene.

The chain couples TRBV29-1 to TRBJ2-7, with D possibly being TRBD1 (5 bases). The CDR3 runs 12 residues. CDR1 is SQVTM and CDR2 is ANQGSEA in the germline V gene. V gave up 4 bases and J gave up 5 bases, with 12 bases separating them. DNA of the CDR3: TGCAGCGTTGGTATGACAGTGGACGAGCAGTACTTC. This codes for CSVGMTVDEQYF.

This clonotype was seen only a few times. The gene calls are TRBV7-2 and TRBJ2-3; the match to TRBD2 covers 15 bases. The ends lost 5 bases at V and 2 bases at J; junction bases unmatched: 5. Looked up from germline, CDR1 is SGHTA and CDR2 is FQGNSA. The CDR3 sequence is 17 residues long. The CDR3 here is CASSAGLAGGLTDTQYF. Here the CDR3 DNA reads TGTGCCAGCAGCGCAGGACTAGCGGGAGGGCTCACAGATACGCAGTATTTT.

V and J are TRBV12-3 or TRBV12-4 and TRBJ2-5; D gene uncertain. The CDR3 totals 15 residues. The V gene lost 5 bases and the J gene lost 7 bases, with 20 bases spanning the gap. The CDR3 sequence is CASSHPPGLHGTQYF. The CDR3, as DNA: TGTGCCAGCAGTCACCCCCCGGGCCTCCATGGGACCCAGTACTTC.

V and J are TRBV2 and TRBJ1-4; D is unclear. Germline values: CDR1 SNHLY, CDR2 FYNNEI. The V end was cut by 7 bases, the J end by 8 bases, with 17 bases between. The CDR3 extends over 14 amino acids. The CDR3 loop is CASTEREDGEKLFF. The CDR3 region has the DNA TGTGCCAGCACCGAGCGTGAAGACGGGGAAAAACTGTTTTTT.

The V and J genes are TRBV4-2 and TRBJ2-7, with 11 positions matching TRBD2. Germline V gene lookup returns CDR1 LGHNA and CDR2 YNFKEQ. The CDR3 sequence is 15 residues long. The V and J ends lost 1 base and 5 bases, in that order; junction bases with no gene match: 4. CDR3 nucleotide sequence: TGTGCCAGCAGCCAAGCGACTAGCGGGACCCACGAGCAGTACTTC. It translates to CASSQATSGTHEQYF.